The T cell receptor beta chain under discussion was sequenced for a study of cytomegalovirus exposure and HLA in healthy donors. Study-wide findings and caveats: Later analysis revealed greater clonal expansion in HLA-associated TCR beta chains than in equally common others. Looking again later, the authors saw that most CMV-associated TCR beta chains seemed HLA-restricted.

To note about this clone: Its cognate antigen is unknown.

Primers included in the PCR were 60 Vbeta and 13 Jbeta primers. Authors' processing steps: Later, an analysis found about 83 million unique TCR beta chains, and 9.5 million to 12 million of these were shared. Repertoires were generated with immunoSEQ multiplex PCR, while TCRdb's copy carries only in-frame clones and drops some. That table gives V, J and clone size, and the DNA gave D and trimming. The sample gives around 160,000 clones, around three quarters of which show up once; less than 8% is in the top ten. This CDR3 comprises 16 residues. The germline gives CDR1 LNHDA, CDR2 SQIVND (reference sequence). V shed 5 bases and J shed 4 bases, with 15 bases lying between them.

This receptor was identified in a middle-aged woman in good health and CMV-seropositive. This chain connects TRBV19 to TRBJ2-6; a possible D gene is TRBD1 (6 bases). The sequenced material came from PBMCs. The CDR3: CASSATGTAGANVLTF. The CDR3, as DNA: TGTGCCAGTAGTGCCACAGGGACCGCCGGGGCCAACGTCCTGACTTTC.